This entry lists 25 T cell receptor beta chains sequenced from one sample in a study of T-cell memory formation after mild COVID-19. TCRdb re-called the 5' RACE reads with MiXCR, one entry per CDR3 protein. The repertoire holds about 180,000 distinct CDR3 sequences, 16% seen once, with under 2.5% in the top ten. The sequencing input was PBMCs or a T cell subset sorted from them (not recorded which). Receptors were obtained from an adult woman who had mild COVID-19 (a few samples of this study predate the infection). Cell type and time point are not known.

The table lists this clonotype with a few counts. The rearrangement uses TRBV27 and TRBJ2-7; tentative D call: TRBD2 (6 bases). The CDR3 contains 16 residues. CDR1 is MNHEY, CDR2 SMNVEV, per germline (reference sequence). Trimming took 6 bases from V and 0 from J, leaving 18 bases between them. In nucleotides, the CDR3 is TGTGCCAGCAGCCCAATCATACTGGGGGGCTCCTACGAGCAGTACTTC. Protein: CASSPIILGGSYEQYF.

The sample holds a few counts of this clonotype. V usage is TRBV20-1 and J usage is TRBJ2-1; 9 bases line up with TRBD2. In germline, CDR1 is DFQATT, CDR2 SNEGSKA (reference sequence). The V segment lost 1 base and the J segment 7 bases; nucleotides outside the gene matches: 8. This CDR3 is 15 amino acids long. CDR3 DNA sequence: TGCAGTGCTAGAGCCCCGGGACTAGCTTTTAATGAGCAGTTCTTC. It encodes CSARAPGLAFNEQFF.

CDR3 residues: CASSRGTGANTGELFF. DNA for the CDR3: TGTGCCAGCAGCCGGGGGACAGGGGCGAACACCGGGGAGCTGTTTTTT. The chain is built from TRBV5-7 and TRBJ2-2, with 10 positions matching TRBD1. TRBV5-7 is designated an ORF whose function remains uncertain. Germline trimming cut 4 bases from V and 0 bases from J; bases unmatched to any gene: 3. The CDR3 is 16 residues long.

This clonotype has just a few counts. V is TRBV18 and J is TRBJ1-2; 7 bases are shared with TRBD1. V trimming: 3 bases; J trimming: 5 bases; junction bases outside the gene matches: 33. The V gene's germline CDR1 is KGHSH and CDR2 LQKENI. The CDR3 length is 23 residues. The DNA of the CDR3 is TGTGCCAGCTCACCTATAACCCCAGGAATCTGGACAGGAACTACTTCGCGTTATTATGGCTACACCTTC. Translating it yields CASSPITPGIWTGTTSRYYGYTF.

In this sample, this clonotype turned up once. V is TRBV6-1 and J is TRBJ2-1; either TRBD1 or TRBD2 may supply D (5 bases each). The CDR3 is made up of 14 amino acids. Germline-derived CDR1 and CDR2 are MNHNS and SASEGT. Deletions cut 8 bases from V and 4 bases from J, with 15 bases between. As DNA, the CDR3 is TGTGCCAGCGTACCCGGGACGGAATACAATGAGCAGTTCTTC. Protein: CASVPGTEYNEQFF.

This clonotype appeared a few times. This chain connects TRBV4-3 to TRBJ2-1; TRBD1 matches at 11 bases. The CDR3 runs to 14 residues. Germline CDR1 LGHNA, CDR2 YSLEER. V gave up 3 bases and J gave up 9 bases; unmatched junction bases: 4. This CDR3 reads CASSHRTGGGEQFF. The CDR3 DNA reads TGCGCCAGCAGCCACCGGACAGGGGGCGGTGAGCAGTTCTTC.

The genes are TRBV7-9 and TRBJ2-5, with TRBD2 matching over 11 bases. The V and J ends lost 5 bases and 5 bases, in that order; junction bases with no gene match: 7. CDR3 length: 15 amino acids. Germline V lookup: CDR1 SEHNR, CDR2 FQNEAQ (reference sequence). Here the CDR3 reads CASSELAGEGETQYF. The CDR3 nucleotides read TGTGCCAGCAGCGAACTAGCGGGAGAGGGTGAGACCCAGTACTTC.

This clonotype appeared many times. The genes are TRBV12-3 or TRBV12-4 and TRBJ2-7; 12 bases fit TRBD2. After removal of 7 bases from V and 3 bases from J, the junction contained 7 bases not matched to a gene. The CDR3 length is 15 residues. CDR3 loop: CASTLGLAGRYEQYF. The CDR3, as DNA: TGTGCCAGCACCCTGGGACTAGCGGGTCGCTACGAGCAGTACTTC.

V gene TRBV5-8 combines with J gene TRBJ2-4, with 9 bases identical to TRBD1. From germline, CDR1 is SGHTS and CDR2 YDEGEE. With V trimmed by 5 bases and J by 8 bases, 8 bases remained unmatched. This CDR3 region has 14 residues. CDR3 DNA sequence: TGTGCCAGCAGGGTTACAGGGGGCGAGGACATTCAGTACTTC. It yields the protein CASRVTGGEDIQYF.

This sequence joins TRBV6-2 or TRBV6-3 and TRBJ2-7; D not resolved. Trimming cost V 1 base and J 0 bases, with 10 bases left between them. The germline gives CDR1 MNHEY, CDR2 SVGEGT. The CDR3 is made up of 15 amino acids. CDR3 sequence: CASSYWARSSYEQYF. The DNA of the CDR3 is TGTGCCAGCAGTTACTGGGCCCGGAGCTCCTACGAGCAGTACTTC.

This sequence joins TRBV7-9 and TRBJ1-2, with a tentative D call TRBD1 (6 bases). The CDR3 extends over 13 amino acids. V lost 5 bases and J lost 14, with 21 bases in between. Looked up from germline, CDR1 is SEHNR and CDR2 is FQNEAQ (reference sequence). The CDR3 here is CASSKDSLYEGTF. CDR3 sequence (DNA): TGTGCCAGCAGCAAGGACAGCTTATATGAGGGTACCTTC. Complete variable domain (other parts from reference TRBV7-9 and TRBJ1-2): DTGVSQNPRHKITKRGQNVTFRCDPISEHNRLYWYRQTLGQGPEFLTYFQNEAQLEKSRLLSDRFSAERPKGSFSTLEIQRTEQGDSAMYLCASSKDSLYEGTFGSGTRLTVV.

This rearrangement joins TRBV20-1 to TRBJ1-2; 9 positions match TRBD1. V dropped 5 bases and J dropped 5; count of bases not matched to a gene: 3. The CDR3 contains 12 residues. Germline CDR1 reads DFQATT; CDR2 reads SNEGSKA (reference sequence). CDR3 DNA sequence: TGCAGTGCTCTCGGACAGGGGTATGGCTACACCTTC. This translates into CSALGQGYGYTF.

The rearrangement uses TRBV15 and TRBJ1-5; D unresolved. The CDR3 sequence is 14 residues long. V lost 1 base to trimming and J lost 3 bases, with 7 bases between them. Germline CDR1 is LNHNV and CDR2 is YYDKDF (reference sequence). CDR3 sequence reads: CATSRAGYNQPQHF. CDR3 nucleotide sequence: TGTGCCACCAGCAGAGCTGGGTACAATCAGCCCCAGCATTTT.

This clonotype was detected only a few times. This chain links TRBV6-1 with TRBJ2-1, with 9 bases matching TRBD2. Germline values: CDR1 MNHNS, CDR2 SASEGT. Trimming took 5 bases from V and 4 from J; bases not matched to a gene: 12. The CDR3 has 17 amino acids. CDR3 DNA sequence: TGTGCCAGCAGTCATCTTAGCGGGGGAGAACCGTACAATGAGCAGTTCTTC. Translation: CASSHLSGGEPYNEQFF.

CDR3 bases: TGTGCCAGCAGCCCTGAGAGGGCAGCAACTGAAGCTTTCTTT. It specifies CASSPERAATEAFF. The V and J genes are TRBV7-2 and TRBJ1-1; D not resolved. The CDR3 is 14 residues long. Germline V gives CDR1 SGHTA, CDR2 FQGNSA. V was clipped by 5 bases and J by 5 bases, with 15 bases between them.

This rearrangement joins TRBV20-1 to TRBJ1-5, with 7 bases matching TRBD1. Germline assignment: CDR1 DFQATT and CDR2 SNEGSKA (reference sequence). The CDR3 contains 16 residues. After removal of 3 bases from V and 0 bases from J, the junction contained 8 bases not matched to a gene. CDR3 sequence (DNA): TGCAGTGCTAGCCGCGGGACAGATGCTAGCAATCAGCCCCAGCATTTT. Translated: CSASRGTDASNQPQHF.

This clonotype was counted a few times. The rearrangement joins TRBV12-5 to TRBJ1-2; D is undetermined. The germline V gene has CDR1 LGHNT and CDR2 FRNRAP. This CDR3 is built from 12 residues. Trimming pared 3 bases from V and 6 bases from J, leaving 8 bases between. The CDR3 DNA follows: TGTGCTAGTGGTTTTATCGTGGATGGCTACACCTTC. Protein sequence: CASGFIVDGYTF.

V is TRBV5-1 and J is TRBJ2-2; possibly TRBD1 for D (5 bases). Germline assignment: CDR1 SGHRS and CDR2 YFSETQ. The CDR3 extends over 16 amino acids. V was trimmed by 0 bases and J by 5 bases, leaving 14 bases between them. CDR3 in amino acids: CASSLGTGPTTGELFF. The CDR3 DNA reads TGCGCCAGCAGCTTGGGAACAGGACCTACTACCGGGGAGCTGTTTTTT.

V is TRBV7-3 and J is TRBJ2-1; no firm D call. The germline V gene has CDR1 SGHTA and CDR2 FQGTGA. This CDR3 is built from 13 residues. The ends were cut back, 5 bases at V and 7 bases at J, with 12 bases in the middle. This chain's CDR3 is CASSQPRMNEQFF. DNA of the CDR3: TGTGCCAGCAGCCAGCCCAGGATGAATGAGCAGTTCTTC.

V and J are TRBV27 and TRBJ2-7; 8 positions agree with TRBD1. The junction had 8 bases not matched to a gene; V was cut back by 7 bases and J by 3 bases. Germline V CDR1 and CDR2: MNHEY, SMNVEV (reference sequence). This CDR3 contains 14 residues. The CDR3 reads CASNKLGTGYEQYF. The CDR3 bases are TGTGCCAGCAACAAACTGGGGACAGGCTACGAGCAGTACTTC.

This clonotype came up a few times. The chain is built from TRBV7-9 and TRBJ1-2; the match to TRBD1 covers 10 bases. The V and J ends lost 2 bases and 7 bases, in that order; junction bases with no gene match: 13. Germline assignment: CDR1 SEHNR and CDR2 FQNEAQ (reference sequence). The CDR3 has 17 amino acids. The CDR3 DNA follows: TGTGCCAGCAGCTTACTACCCGCTCCGACAGGGGGCCTTGGCTACACCTTC. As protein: CASSLLPAPTGGLGYTF. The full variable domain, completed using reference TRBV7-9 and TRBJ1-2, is DTGVSQNPRHKITKRGQNVTFRCDPISEHNRLYWYRQTLGQGPEFLTYFQNEAQLEKSRLLSDRFSAERPKGSFSTLEIQRTEQGDSAMYLCASSLLPAPTGGLGYTFGSGTRLTVV.

The CDR3 DNA is TGTGCCAGCTCACCAGGGACCCGGATAGACGAGCAGTACTTC. This gives the protein CASSPGTRIDEQYF. The rearrangement joins TRBV18 to TRBJ2-7; D is possibly TRBD1 or TRBD2 (5 bases each). There are 14 residues in the CDR3. Trimming took 2 bases from V and 5 from J, leaving 13 bases between them. The germline CDR1 and CDR2 sequences are KGHSH and LQKENI.

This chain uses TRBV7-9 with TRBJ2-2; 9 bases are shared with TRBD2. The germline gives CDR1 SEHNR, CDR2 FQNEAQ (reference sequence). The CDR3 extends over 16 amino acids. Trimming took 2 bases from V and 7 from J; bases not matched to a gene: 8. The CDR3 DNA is TGTGCCAGCAGCTTACCCCCTCGCGGGAGGGACGGGGAGCTGTTTTTT. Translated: CASSLPPRGRDGELFF.

CDR3 in DNA: TGCAGTGCTATCCTGGGAACTAATGAAAAACTGTTTTTT. Protein product: CSAILGTNEKLFF. The chain couples TRBV20-1 to TRBJ1-4, with D uncertain. V was clipped by 4 bases and J by 1 base, with 7 bases between them. CDR1 and CDR2 (germline): DFQATT, SNEGSKA (reference sequence). The length of the CDR3 is 13 residues.

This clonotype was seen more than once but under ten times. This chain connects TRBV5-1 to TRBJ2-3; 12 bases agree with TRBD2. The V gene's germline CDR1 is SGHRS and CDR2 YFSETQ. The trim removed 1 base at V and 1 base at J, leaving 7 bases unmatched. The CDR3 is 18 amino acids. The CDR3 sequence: CASSLQGLAGSGTDTQYF. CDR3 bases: TGCGCCAGCAGCTTGCAAGGACTAGCGGGAAGCGGCACAGATACGCAGTATTTT.